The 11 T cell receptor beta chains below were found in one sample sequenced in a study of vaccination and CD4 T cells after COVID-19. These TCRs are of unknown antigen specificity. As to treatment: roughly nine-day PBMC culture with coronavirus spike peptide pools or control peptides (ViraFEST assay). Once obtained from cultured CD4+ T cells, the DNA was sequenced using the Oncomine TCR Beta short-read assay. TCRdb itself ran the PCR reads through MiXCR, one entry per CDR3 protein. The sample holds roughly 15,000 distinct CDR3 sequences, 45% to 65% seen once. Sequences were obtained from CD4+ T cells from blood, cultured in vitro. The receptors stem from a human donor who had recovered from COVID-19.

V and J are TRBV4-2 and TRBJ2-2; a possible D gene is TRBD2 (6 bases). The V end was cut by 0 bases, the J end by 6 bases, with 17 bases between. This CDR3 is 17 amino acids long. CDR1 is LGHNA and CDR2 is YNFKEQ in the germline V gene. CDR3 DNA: TGTGCCAGCAGCCAAGATCTGGACGTGCCGGGGGCCGGGGAGCTGTTTTTT. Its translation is CASSQDLDVPGAGELFF.

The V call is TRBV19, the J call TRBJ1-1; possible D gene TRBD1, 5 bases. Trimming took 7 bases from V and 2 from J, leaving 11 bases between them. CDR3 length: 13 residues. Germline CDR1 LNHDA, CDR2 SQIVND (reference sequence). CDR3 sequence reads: CASNAGRNTEAFF. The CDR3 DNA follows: TGTGCCAGTAATGCGGGGCGCAACACTGAAGCTTTCTTT.

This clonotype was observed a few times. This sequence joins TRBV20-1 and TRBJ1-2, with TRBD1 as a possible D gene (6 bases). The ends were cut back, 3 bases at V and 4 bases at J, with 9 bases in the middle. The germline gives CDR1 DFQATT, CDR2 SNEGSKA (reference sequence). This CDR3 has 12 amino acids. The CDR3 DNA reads TGCAGTGCTAGCCGGGACACCTATGGCTACACCTTC. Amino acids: CSASRDTYGYTF.

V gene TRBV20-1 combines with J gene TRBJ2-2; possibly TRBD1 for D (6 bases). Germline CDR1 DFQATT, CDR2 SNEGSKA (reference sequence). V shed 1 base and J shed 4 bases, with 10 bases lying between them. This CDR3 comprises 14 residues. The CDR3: CSARAGTSTGELFF. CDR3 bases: TGCAGTGCTAGAGCGGGGACATCCACCGGGGAGCTGTTTTTT.

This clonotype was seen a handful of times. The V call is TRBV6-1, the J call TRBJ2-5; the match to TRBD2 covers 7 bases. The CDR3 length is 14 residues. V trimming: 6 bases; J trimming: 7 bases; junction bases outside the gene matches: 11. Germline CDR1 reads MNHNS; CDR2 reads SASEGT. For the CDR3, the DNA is TGTGCCAGCAGACCCACTAGCGTACATCGGACCCAGTACTTC. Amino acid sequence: CASRPTSVHRTQYF.

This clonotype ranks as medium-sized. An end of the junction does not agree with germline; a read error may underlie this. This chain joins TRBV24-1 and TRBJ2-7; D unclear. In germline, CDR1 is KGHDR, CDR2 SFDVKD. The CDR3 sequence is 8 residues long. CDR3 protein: CATSESSF. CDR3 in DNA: TGTGCCACCAGTGAGAGTAGCTTC.

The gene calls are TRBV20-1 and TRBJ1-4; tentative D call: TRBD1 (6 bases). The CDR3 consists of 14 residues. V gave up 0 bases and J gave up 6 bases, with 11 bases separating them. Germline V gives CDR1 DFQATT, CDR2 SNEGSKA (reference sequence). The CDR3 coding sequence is TGCAGTGCTAGAGACCTGGACAGTTATGAAAAACTGTTTTTT. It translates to CSARDLDSYEKLFF.

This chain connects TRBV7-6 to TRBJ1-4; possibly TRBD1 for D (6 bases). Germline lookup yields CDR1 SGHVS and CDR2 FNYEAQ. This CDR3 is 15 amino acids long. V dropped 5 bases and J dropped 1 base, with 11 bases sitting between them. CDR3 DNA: TGTGCCAGCAGCCCCCGAGGGGGAACTAATGAAAAACTGTTTTTT. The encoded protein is CASSPRGGTNEKLFF. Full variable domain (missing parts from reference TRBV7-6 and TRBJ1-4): GAGVSQSPRYKVTKRGQDVALRCDPISGHVSLYWYRQALGQGPEFLTYFNYEAQQDKSGLPNDRFSAERPEGSISTLTIQRTEQRDSAMYRCASSPRGGTNEKLFFGSGTQLSVL.

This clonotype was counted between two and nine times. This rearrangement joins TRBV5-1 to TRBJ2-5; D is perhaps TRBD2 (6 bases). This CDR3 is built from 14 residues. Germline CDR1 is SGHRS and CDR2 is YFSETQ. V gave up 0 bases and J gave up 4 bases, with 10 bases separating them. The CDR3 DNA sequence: TGCGCCAGCAGCTTGGCCGCGGGGTCAGAGACCCAGTACTTC. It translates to CASSLAAGSETQYF. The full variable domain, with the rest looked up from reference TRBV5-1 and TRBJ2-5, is KAGVTQTPRYLIKTRGQQVTLSCSPISGHRSVSWYQQTPGQGLQFLFEYFSETQRNKGNFPGRFSGRQFSNSRSEMNVSTLELGDSALYLCASSLAAGSETQYFGPGTRLLVL.

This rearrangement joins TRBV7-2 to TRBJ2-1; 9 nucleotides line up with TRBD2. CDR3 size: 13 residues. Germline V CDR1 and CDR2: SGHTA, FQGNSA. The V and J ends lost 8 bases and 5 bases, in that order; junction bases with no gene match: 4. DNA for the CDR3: TGTGCCAGCGGTCTAGCGGGGAACAATGAGCAGTTCTTC. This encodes CASGLAGNNEQFF.

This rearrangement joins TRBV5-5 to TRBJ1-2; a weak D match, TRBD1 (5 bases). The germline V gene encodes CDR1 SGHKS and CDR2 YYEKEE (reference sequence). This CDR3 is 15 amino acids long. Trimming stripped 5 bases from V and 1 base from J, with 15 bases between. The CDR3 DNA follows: TGTGCCAGCAGTCGACAGCAGACAGTTAACTATGGCTACACCTTC. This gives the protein CASSRQQTVNYGYTF. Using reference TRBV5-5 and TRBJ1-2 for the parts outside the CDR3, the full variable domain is DAGVTQSPTHLIKTRGQQVTLRCSPISGHKSVSWYQQVLGQGPQFIFQYYEKEERGRGNFPDRFSARQFPNYSSELNVNALLLGDSALYLCASSRQQTVNYGYTFGSGTRLTVV.